The rows below give T cell receptor beta chains drawn from one sample of a study of cytotoxic CD8 clonotypes in ibrutinib-treated CLL. Sequenced by immunoSEQ multiplex PCR; TCRdb stores in-frame clones only, minus some. The data show over 75,000 clones, 78% seen once. This specimen was PBMCs, taken after 12 months of ibrutinib treatment. Source of these receptors: a human donor with chronic lymphocytic leukemia. The CDR3 runs from the conserved cysteine through the conserved F or W. The D gene is left open where the match is weak. The size field is filled for only some rows; it gives once, few, many or a size class.

cdr3_nt,cdr3_aa,d_call,v_call,clone_size,j_call
TGCAGCGTGAAAGGGGGCGGCCTTACGGAGACTAGCACAGATACGCAGTATTTT,CSVKGGGLTETSTDTQYF,TRBD1,TRBV29-1,.,TRBJ2-3
TGCAGCGTTGAAGAGTCGGTAGCGGGGAATGAGCAGTTCTTC,CSVEESVAGNEQFF,TRBD2,TRBV29-1,.,TRBJ2-1
TGTGCCAGCAGCCGAGAACAGGAGCAGAGCCAGCATTTT,CASSREQEQSQHF,.,TRBV6-1,.,TRBJ1-5
TGCGCCAGCAGCTTGGAGGGCATAGCCTATGGCTACACCTTC,CASSLEGIAYGYTF,.,TRBV5-1,.,TRBJ1-2
TGCGCCAGCAGCTCCAGGACTAGCGGGGCAGATACCATAGCCAAAAACATTCAGTACTTC,CASSSRTSGADTIAKNIQYF,TRBD2,TRBV5-1,.,TRBJ2-4
TGTGCCAGTAGTATCCTCCTCATGTCCAGGACCACTGAAGCTTTCTTT,CASSILLMSRTTEAFF,.,TRBV19,.,TRBJ1-1
TGTGCCAGCAGCTTAGCGACAACGGCGATTAACTATGGCTACACCTTC,CASSLATTAINYGYTF,.,TRBV7-9,.,TRBJ1-2
TGTGCCAGCAGTGTAGTAATAGCCAAAACCACAGATACGCAGTATTTT,CASSVVIAKTTDTQYF,.,TRBV2,.,TRBJ2-3
TGTGCCAGCATCTCAGGGCTAAATTCACCCCTCCACTTT,CASISGLNSPLHF,.,TRBV6-6,.,TRBJ1-6
TGTGCCAGCAGCTGGGGAAAGGGGGATGAGCAGTTCTTC,CASSWGKGDEQFF,.,TRBV7-9,.,TRBJ2-1
TGTGCCAGCAGCTTAAAACAGGGGCATGGCTACACCTTC,CASSLKQGHGYTF,TRBD1,TRBV7-9,.,TRBJ1-2
TGTGCCAGCAGTTATTCGGCCGGAACTAATGAAAAACTGTTTTTT,CASSYSAGTNEKLFF,.,TRBV6-6,.,TRBJ1-4
TGTGCCAGCAGTTTGACAACGGGGAGCACCGGGGAGCTGTTTTTT,CASSLTTGSTGELFF,.,TRBV25-1,once,TRBJ2-2
TGTGCCAGCAGCTTAGGGGACGGTAGGGTGCAGCCCCAGCATTTT,CASSLGDGRVQPQHF,.,TRBV7-3,.,TRBJ1-5
TGTGCCAGCAGCTTAGAACAGGGCTATGGCTACACCTTC,CASSLEQGYGYTF,.,TRBV7-9,.,TRBJ1-2
TGTGCCTGGAGTGTAGGGCTCGGAAAGCCTGAAGCTTTCTTT,CAWSVGLGKPEAFF,.,TRBV30,few,TRBJ1-1
TGCGCCAGCAGCTCTGCCCCACGGGTGGACACTGAAGCTTTCTTT,CASSSAPRVDTEAFF,.,TRBV5-1,.,TRBJ1-1
TGTGCCAGCAGCTCCGGACGTAGCCCGGATACGCAGTATTTT,CASSSGRSPDTQYF,.,TRBV7-6,once,TRBJ2-3
TGTGCCTGGAGTGTTTCCAAGAACACTGAAGCTTTCTTT,CAWSVSKNTEAFF,.,TRBV30,.,TRBJ1-1
TGTGCCAGCAGCCCGGACAGGGGGCAGGGCTACACCTTC,CASSPDRGQGYTF,TRBD1,TRBV7-3,.,TRBJ1-2
TGCGCCAGCAGCTCGGGACAGGGAATCTACGAGCAGTACTTC,CASSSGQGIYEQYF,TRBD1,TRBV5-1,.,TRBJ2-7
TGTGCCAGCAGCTTAGGCCCCGCTGGGAATGAGCAGTTCTTC,CASSLGPAGNEQFF,.,TRBV7-3,.,TRBJ2-1
TGCGCCAGCAGCTTGGGCGGAGGCTCCTACAATGAGCAGTTCTTC,CASSLGGGSYNEQFF,.,TRBV5-1,.,TRBJ2-1
TGTGCCAGCAGCCAAGGAAATTCACCCCTCCACTTT,CASSQGNSPLHF,.,TRBV14,.,TRBJ1-6
TGTGCCAGCTCACCATCGGGGGATCAGCCCCAGCATTTT,CASSPSGDQPQHF,.,TRBV18,few,TRBJ1-5
TGTGCCATCAGTGAATATACCACACCCCTCCACTTT,CAISEYTTPLHF,.,TRBV10-3,.,TRBJ1-6
TGCGCCAGCAGCCACGGACCTGACGAGCAGTACTTC,CASSHGPDEQYF,.,TRBV4-1,.,TRBJ2-7
TGTGCCAGCAGCTTTGTTACGTCCACGGAAGCTTTCTTT,CASSFVTSTEAFF,.,TRBV7-2,once,TRBJ1-1